This passage covers 10 T cell receptor beta chains from one sample sequenced in a study of control samples from healthy donors and cancer patients. Profiling relied on immunoSEQ multiplex PCR, and the TCRdb table lists in-frame clones only, not all of them. The data show 130,000 or so clones, 80% to 90% seen once. What was sequenced was blood. The receptors shown here come from a man in his forties or fifties in good health.

This clone was observed once. V gene TRBV9 combines with J gene TRBJ2-7; D is possibly TRBD2 (6 bases). Trimming took 0 bases from V and 0 from J, leaving 7 bases between them. CDR1 SGDLS and CDR2 YYNGEE come from the germline V gene. This CDR3 region has 14 residues. The CDR3 is CASSVGGDSYEQYF. In nucleotides, the CDR3 is TGTGCCAGCAGCGTAGGGGGGGACTCCTACGAGCAGTACTTC.

This chain uses TRBV5-1 with TRBJ2-3, with 14 bases that match TRBD2. The ends lost 1 base at V and 0 bases at J; junction bases unmatched: 10. Germline lookup yields CDR1 SGHRS and CDR2 YFSETQ. The CDR3 is 20 amino acids. Written as DNA, the CDR3 is TGCGCCAGCAGCTTGAGGACTAGCGGGGGGACTAAGGGGAGCACAGATACGCAGTATTTT. Amino acids: CASSLRTSGGTKGSTDTQYF.

Here the CDR3 DNA reads TGCAGCGTAAAAACAGTGGGCCGACCTTACGAGCAGTACTTC. This gives the protein CSVKTVGRPYEQYF. The rearrangement links TRBV29-1 to TRBJ2-7, with unresolved D. CDR1 SQVTM and CDR2 ANQGSEA come from the germline V gene. The CDR3 totals 14 residues. Trimming left V 6 bases short and J 4 bases short, with 19 bases between.

V is TRBV9 and J is TRBJ1-6; TRBD1 might be the D (5 bases). This CDR3 has 15 amino acids. V shed 0 bases and J shed 8 bases, with 12 bases lying between them. CDR1 and CDR2 (germline): SGDLS, YYNGEE. The CDR3 DNA follows: TGTGCCAGCAGCGTAGATCAGGGCCCAGATTCACCCCTCCACTTT. It specifies CASSVDQGPDSPLHF.

The gene calls are TRBV29-1 and TRBJ2-2; the D is unclear. The V gene's germline CDR1 is SQVTM and CDR2 ANQGSEA. The CDR3 loop spans 14 amino acids. With 4 bases removed from V and 2 bases from J, the gap between germline ends came to 11 bases. The CDR3 DNA reads TGCAGCGTTGTTGGTCAGGCAAACACCGGGGAGCTGTTTTTT. Amino acid sequence: CSVVGQANTGELFF.

This sequence joins TRBV15 and TRBJ2-5; D ambiguous. Germline values: CDR1 LNHNV, CDR2 YYDKDF (reference sequence). The CDR3 is 12 amino acids. Trimming shortened V by 5 bases and J by 5 bases, and 9 bases separated the two germline ends. The CDR3 DNA follows: TGTGCCACCAGCTACAGAGGCGAGACCCAGTACTTC. Protein: CATSYRGETQYF.

The V and J genes are TRBV18 and TRBJ2-3, with D possibly TRBD1 on 5 matching bases. The V end lost 2 bases, the J end lost 5 bases, and 11 bases lay between the germline ends. Germline V gene lookup returns CDR1 KGHSH and CDR2 LQKENI. The CDR3 runs 14 residues. CDR3 in DNA: TGTGCCAGCTCACCAGCCAGGGTCGGAGATACGCAGTATTTT. Its protein product is CASSPARVGDTQYF. Full variable domain (remainder filled in from reference TRBV18 and TRBJ2-3): NAGVMQNPRHLVRRRGQEARLRCSPMKGHSHVYWYRQLPEEGLKFMVYLQKENIIDESGMPKERFSAEFPKEGPSILRIQQVVRGDSAAYFCASSPARVGDTQYFGPGTRLTVL.

The chain recombines TRBV30 with TRBJ1-6; 7 bases map to TRBD1. This CDR3 is 14 amino acids long. Germline CDR1 reads GTSNPN; CDR2 reads SVGIG (reference sequence). J was trimmed by 10 bases and V by 1 base; bases with no gene match: 7. CDR3 DNA sequence: TGTGCCTGGAGTGGACAGGGCGGTGGGTCACCCCTCCACTTT. It specifies CAWSGQGGGSPLHF.

This rearrangement joins TRBV30 to TRBJ1-2, with 12 positions matching TRBD1. Germline CDR1 reads GTSNPN; CDR2 reads SVGIG (reference sequence). This CDR3 is 12 amino acids long. V lost 8 bases to trimming and J lost 8 bases; unmatched junction nucleotides: 6. The CDR3 DNA reads TGTGCCCACGGGACAGGGGGCGGCGGCTACACCTTC. Translation: CAHGTGGGGYTF.

The V gene is TRBV15, the J gene TRBJ1-2; a weak D match, TRBD1 (5 bases). Germline V gene lookup returns CDR1 LNHNV and CDR2 YYDKDF (reference sequence). V lost 3 bases and J 0 bases, leaving 8 bases between the germline ends. The CDR3 totals 14 residues. CDR3 protein: CATSRTASNYGYTF. The CDR3 region has the DNA TGTGCCACCAGCAGGACAGCCTCTAACTATGGCTACACCTTC.